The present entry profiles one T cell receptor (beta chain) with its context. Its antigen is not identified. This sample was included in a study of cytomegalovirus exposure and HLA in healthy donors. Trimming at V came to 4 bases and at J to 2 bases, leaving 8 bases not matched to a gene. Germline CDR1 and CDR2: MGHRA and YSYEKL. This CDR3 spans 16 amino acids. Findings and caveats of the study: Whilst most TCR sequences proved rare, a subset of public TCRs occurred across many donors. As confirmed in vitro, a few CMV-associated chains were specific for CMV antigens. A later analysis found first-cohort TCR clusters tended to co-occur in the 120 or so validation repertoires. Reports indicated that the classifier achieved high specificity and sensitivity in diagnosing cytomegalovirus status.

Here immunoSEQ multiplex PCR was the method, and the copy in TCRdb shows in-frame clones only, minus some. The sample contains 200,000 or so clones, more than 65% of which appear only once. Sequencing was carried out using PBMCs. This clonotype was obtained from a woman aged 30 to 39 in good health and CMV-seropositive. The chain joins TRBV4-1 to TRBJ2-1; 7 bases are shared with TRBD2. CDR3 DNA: TGCGCCAGCAGCCTTTACTCTAGCGGAACCTACAATGAGCAGTTCTTC. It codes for CASSLYSSGTYNEQFF.